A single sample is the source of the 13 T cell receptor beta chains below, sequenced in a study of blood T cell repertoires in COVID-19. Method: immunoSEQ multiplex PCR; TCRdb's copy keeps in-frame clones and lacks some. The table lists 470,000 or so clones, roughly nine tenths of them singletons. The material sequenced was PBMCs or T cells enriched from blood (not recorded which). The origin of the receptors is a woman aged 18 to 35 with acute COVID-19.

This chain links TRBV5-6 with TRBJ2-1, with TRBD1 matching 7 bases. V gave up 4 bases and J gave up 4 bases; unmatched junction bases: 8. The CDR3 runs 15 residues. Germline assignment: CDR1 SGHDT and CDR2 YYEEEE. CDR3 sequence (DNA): TGTGCCAGCAGCCAGACGGGACAGATATACAATGAGCAGTTCTTC. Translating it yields CASSQTGQIYNEQFF.

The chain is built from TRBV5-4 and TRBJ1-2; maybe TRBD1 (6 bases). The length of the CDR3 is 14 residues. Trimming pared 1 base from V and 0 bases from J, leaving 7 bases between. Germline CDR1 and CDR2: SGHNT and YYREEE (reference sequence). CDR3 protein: CASSLRGSNYGYTF. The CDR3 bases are TGTGCCAGCAGCTTGAGGGGGTCTAACTATGGCTACACCTTC.

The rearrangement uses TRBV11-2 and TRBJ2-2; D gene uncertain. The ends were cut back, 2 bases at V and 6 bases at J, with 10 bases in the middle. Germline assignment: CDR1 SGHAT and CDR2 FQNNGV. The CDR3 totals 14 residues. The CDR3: CASSLRQAAGELFF. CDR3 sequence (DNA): TGTGCCAGCAGCTTACGACAAGCAGCCGGGGAGCTGTTTTTT.

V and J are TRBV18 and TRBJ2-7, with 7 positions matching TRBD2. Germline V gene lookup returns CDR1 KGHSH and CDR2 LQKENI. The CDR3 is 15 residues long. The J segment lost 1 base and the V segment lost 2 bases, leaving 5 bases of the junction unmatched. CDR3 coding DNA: TGTGCCAGCTCACCAAGACTAGCTAGTTCCTACGAGCAGTACTTC. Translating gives CASSPRLASSYEQYF. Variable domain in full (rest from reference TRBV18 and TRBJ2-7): NAGVMQNPRHLVRRRGQEARLRCSPMKGHSHVYWYRQLPEEGLKFMVYLQKENIIDESGMPKERFSAEFPKEGPSILRIQQVVRGDSAAYFCASSPRLASSYEQYFGPGTRLTVT.

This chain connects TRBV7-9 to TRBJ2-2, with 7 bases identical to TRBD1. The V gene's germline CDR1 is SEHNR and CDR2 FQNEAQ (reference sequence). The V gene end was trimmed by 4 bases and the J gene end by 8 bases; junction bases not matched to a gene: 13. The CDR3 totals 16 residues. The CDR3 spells CASSSTRQGMVGELFF. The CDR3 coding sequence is TGTGCCAGCAGCTCCACTCGACAGGGAATGGTGGGGGAGCTGTTTTTT.

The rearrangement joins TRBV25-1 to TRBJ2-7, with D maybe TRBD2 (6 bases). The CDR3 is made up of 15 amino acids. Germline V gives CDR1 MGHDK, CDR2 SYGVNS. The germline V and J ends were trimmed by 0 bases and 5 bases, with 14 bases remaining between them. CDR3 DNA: TGTGCCAGCAGTGAATATCGGGGGATGACTAACGAGCAGTACTTC. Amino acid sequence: CASSEYRGMTNEQYF.

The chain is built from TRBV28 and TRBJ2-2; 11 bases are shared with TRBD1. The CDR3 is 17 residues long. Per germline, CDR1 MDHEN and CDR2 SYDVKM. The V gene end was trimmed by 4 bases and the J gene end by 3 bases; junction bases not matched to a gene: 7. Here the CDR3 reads CASSSKDRGLDTGELFF. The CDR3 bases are TGTGCCAGCAGTTCGAAGGACAGGGGGCTGGACACCGGGGAGCTGTTTTTT.

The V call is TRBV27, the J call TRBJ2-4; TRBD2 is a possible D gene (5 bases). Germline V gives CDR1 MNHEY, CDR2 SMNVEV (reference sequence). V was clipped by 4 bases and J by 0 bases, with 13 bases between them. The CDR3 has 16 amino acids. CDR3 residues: CASSSRGVLAKNIQYF. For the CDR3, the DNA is TGTGCCAGCAGTTCCCGGGGTGTGCTAGCCAAAAACATTCAGTACTTC.

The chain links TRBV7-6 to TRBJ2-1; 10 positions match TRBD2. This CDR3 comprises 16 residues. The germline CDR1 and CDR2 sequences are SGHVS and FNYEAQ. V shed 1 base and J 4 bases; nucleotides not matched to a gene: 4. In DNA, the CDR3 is TGTGCCAGCAGCTTAGAGTCTAGCGGGGGTTACAATGAGCAGTTCTTC. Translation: CASSLESSGGYNEQFF.

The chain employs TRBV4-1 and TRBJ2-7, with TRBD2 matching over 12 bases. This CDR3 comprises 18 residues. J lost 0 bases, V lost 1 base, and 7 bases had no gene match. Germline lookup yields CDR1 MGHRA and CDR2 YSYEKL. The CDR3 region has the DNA TGCGCCAGCAGCCAAGGACTAGCGGGAGCCATAAGCTCCTACGAGCAGTACTTC. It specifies CASSQGLAGAISSYEQYF.

The CDR3 DNA follows: TGTGCCAGCGCACCGAATGGGGGGGGCTACACCTTC. The encoded protein is CASAPNGGGYTF. The chain couples TRBV5-4 to TRBJ1-2, with TRBD1 as a possible D gene (5 bases). The CDR3 spans 12 residues. Germline V CDR1 and CDR2: SGHNT, YYREEE (reference sequence). The germline V and J ends were trimmed by 7 bases and 8 bases, with 15 bases remaining between them.

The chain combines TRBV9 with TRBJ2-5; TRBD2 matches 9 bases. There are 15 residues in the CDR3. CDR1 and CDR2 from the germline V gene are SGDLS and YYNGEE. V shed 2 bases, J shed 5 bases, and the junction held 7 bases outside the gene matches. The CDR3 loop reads CASSVSGSDRETQYF. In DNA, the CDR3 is TGTGCCAGCAGCGTTAGCGGGAGCGACCGGGAGACCCAGTACTTC.

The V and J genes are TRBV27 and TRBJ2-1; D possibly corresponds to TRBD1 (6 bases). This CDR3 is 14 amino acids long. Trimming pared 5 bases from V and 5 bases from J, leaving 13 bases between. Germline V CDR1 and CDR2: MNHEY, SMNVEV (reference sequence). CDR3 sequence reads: CASSRTGPNNEQFF. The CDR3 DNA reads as TGTGCCAGCAGTCGCACAGGGCCAAACAATGAGCAGTTCTTC.